This T cell receptor beta chain appears in the sequencing data of a study of shared clonotypes between healthy human individuals. General observations from the study: Clonotype sharing across a few donors was observed for around 5% of naive CD4 clonotypes. A reduction in generation probabilities was seen for non-shared clonotypes relative to those shared by all four donors.

The data were produced by immunoSEQ multiplex PCR, yet TCRdb's version contains in-frame clones alone and is incomplete. The table includes some 2,000,000 clones, 85% to 95% detected once. Each of the donors was a healthy adult who was HIV-negative and had not had a recent acute infection or vaccination. Trimming cost V 3 bases and J 5 bases, with 6 bases left between them. CDR3 length: 12 amino acids. Germline assignment: CDR1 SEHNR and CDR2 FQNEAQ (reference sequence). On this clone itself: Its antigen is undetermined. Different DNA sequences within this sample yield the same CDR3.

This TCR came from a man in his late teens or twenties in good health. The source material was naive CD4+ T cells sorted from blood. Subset noted: CD45RA+ positively selected. This chain uses TRBV7-9 with TRBJ2-3; the D is unclear. DNA of the CDR3: TGTGCCAGCAGCTTTTCGAGAGATACGCAGTATTTT. The encoded protein is CASSFSRDTQYF.